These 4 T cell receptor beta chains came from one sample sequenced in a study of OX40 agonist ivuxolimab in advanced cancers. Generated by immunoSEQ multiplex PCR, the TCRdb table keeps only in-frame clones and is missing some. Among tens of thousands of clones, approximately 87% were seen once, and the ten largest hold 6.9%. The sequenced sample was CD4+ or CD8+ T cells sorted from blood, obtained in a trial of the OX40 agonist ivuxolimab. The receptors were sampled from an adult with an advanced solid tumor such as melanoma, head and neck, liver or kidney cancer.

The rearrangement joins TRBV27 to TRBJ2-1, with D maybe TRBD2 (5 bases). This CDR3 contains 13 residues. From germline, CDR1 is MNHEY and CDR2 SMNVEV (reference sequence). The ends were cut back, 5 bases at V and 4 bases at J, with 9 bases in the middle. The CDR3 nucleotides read TGTGCCAGCAGTAGCGGCATTTACAATGAGCAGTTCTTC. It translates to CASSSGIYNEQFF.

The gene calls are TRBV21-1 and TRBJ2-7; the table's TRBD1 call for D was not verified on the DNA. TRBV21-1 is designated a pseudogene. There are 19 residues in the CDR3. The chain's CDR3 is CASSNPLFRASEISYEQYF. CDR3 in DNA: TGTGCCAGCAGCAATCCCCTTTTCAGGGCGTCAGAAATCTCCTACGAGCAGTACTTC.

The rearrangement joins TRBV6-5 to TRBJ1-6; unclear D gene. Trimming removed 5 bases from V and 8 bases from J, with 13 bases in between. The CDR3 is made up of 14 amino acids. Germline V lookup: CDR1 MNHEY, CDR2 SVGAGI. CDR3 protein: CASSPGVGDSPLHF. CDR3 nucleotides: TGTGCCAGCAGTCCCGGGGTCGGAGATTCACCCCTCCACTTT.

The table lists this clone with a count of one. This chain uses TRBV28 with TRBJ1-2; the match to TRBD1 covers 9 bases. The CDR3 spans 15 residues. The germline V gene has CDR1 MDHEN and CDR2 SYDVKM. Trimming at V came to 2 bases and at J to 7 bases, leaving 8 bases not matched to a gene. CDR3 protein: CASSLVDRGRGGYTF. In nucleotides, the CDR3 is TGTGCCAGCAGTTTAGTGGACAGGGGACGTGGTGGCTACACCTTC.